The 27 T cell receptor beta chains reported below all come from one sample, sequenced in a study of shared clonotypes between healthy human individuals. Generated by immunoSEQ multiplex PCR, the TCRdb table keeps only in-frame clones and is missing some. The sample lists approximately 740,000 clones, over 65% occurring once. Sequencing was performed on memory CD4+ T cells sorted from blood. Subset defined: CD45RA-negative fraction. Every receptor here comes from a woman in her 30s in good health.

This chain connects TRBV6-1 to TRBJ2-4; 8 bases agree with TRBD2. Trimming at V came to 0 bases and at J to 2 bases, leaving 9 bases not matched to a gene. Germline CDR1 is MNHNS and CDR2 is SASEGT. The CDR3 runs to 18 residues. Here the CDR3 DNA reads TGTGCCAGCAGTGAAGCTCCTGGAGCGGGAGTTTCCAAAAACATTCAGTACTTC. This codes for CASSEAPGAGVSKNIQYF.

This clone occurred a few times. The genes are TRBV4-2 and TRBJ2-3; D might be TRBD1 or TRBD2, each matching 7 bases. The germline V gene encodes CDR1 LGHNA and CDR2 YNFKEQ. CDR3 size: 20 residues. The V end lost 0 bases, the J end lost 1 base, and 23 bases lay between the germline ends. CDR3 protein: CASSQESTTWEGARTDTQYF. CDR3 bases: TGTGCCAGCAGCCAAGAAAGCACCACGTGGGAGGGGGCGCGCACAGATACGCAGTATTTT.

Remarks on this clone: Mismatch with germline at one junction end may stem from a read error. V usage is TRBV18 and J usage is TRBJ1-1; 8 positions match TRBD1. Germline V gives CDR1 KGHSH, CDR2 LQKENI. This CDR3 is 17 amino acids long. The CDR3 here is CASSPIRTGMRNAEAFF. As DNA, the CDR3 is TGTGCCAGCTCACCAATTAGGACAGGGATGAGGAACGCTGAAGCTTTCTTT.

The rearrangement joins TRBV27 to TRBJ2-3; D uncertain. Germline V lookup: CDR1 MNHEY, CDR2 SMNVEV (reference sequence). This CDR3 has 15 amino acids. The ends were cut back, 0 bases at V and 2 bases at J, with 9 bases in the middle. The CDR3 region has the DNA TGTGCCAGCAGTTTATCTCGTCTTCCCACAGATACGCAGTATTTT. It encodes CASSLSRLPTDTQYF.

This chain links TRBV5-4 with TRBJ1-4; the match to TRBD1 covers 9 bases. Per the germline V gene, CDR1 is SGHNT and CDR2 is YYREEE (reference sequence). The CDR3 loop spans 13 amino acids. V was clipped by 3 bases and J by 7 bases; unmatched bases: 1. The CDR3 region is CASSWDRAEKLFF. DNA for the CDR3: TGTGCCAGCAGCTGGGACAGGGCTGAAAAACTGTTTTTT.

This chain connects TRBV18 to TRBJ2-7, with a weak D call TRBD1 (5 bases). Germline values: CDR1 KGHSH, CDR2 LQKENI. The ends were cut back, 3 bases at V and 2 bases at J, with 14 bases in the middle. The length of the CDR3 is 15 residues. The CDR3 DNA reads as TGTGCCAGCTCACCCGGACAAGGCAGGCCCTACGAGCAGTACTTC. Protein: CASSPGQGRPYEQYF. Together with reference TRBV18 and TRBJ2-7, the CDR3 gives the full variable domain: NAGVMQNPRHLVRRRGQEARLRCSPMKGHSHVYWYRQLPEEGLKFMVYLQKENIIDESGMPKERFSAEFPKEGPSILRIQQVVRGDSAAYFCASSPGQGRPYEQYFGPGTRLTVT.

The chain links TRBV2 to TRBJ1-5; the D gene is possibly TRBD1 (5 bases). Trimming shortened V by 6 bases and J by 11 bases, and 20 bases separated the two germline ends. The CDR3 is 14 amino acids. CDR1 and CDR2 from the germline V gene are SNHLY and FYNNEI. The CDR3 DNA sequence: TGTGCCAGCAGAGGACGGGGGGGGGTTTCCTCCCAGCATTTT. This gives the protein CASRGRGGVSSQHF.

The genes are TRBV19 and TRBJ1-1; TRBD1 matches at 7 bases. CDR1 is LNHDA, CDR2 SQIVND, per germline (reference sequence). The CDR3 consists of 15 residues. The J segment lost 0 bases and the V segment lost 6 bases, leaving 7 bases of the junction unmatched. CDR3 loop: CASSLQTGVNTEAFF. The DNA of the CDR3 is TGTGCCAGTAGCCTACAAACAGGGGTGAACACTGAAGCTTTCTTT.

This clone appeared a single time. Other DNA sequences in the same sample also yield this CDR3. J is TRBJ2-7 and V is TRBV7-8; no firm D call. Per germline, CDR1 SGHVS and CDR2 FQNEAQ. This CDR3 region has 13 residues. V shed 1 base and J shed 3 bases, with 7 bases lying between them. The CDR3 DNA reads as TGTGCCAGCAGCTTAGGATCGGACTACGAGCAGTACTTC. It is translated as CASSLGSDYEQYF.

The V call is TRBV13, the J call TRBJ2-1; TRBD2 matches at 12 bases. The CDR3 extends over 19 amino acids. Germline trimming cut 1 base from V and 5 bases from J; bases unmatched to any gene: 12. The germline gives CDR1 PRHDT, CDR2 FYEKMQ (reference sequence). CDR3 DNA sequence: TGTGCCAGCAGCTTAGCGGTACCGGGGACTAGCGGGTCTAACAATGAGCAGTTCTTC. Translation: CASSLAVPGTSGSNNEQFF.

This sequence joins TRBV28 and TRBJ1-1, with 8 bases that match TRBD1. This CDR3 has 15 residues. After removal of 1 base from V and 6 bases from J, the junction contained 7 bases not matched to a gene. Germline V gene data show CDR1 as MDHEN and CDR2 as SYDVKM. The DNA for the CDR3 is TGTGCCAGCAGTTTATACGGACAGGGTAATCCTGAAGCTTTCTTT. This sequence encodes CASSLYGQGNPEAFF.

Concerning this clone: The same CDR3 arises from other DNA sequences in this sample as well. V is TRBV11-2 and J is TRBJ1-1; D is perhaps TRBD1 (6 bases). V lost 3 bases and J lost 0, with 8 bases in between. The CDR3 consists of 14 residues. Germline lookup yields CDR1 SGHAT and CDR2 FQNNGV. CDR3 residues: CASSLGGMNTEAFF. In nucleotides, the CDR3 is TGTGCCAGCAGCTTGGGGGGCATGAACACTGAAGCTTTCTTT. Together with reference TRBV11-2 and TRBJ1-1, the CDR3 gives the full variable domain: EAGVAQSPRYKIIEKRQSVAFWCNPISGHATLYWYQQILGQGPKLLIQFQNNGVVDDSQLPKDRFSAERLKGVDSTLKIQPAKLEDSAVYLCASSLGGMNTEAFFGQGTRLTVV.

With respect to this clone: Other DNA sequences within the sample encode an identical CDR3. The chain is built from TRBV5-1 and TRBJ2-3, with D hard to call. V lost 4 bases, J lost 0 bases, and 9 bases lay in between. Germline loops: CDR1 SGHRS, CDR2 YFSETQ. The CDR3 spans 14 residues. CDR3 sequence: CASSLTISTDTQYF. As DNA, the CDR3 is TGCGCCAGCAGCCTTACAATAAGCACAGATACGCAGTATTTT.

J is TRBJ1-1 and V is TRBV4-1, with no clear D. V was cut by 1 base and J by 8 bases, with 17 bases left in between. This CDR3 has 15 residues. Germline CDR1 MGHRA, CDR2 YSYEKL. CDR3 nucleotide sequence: TGCGCCAGCAGCCAAGTTGTCGGGAGAGGAAGAGAAGCTTTCTTT. It yields the protein CASSQVVGRGREAFF.

J is TRBJ1-1 and V is TRBV6-1; possibly TRBD1 for D (6 bases). Trimming took 2 bases from V and 0 from J, leaving 10 bases between them. This CDR3 has 15 amino acids. The germline gives CDR1 MNHNS, CDR2 SASEGT. The CDR3 loop reads CASSEWDTMNTEAFF. In nucleotides, the CDR3 is TGTGCCAGCAGTGAATGGGACACCATGAACACTGAAGCTTTCTTT.

The chain recombines TRBV5-8 with TRBJ2-3; D gene unclear. Germline CDR1 reads SGHTS; CDR2 reads YDEGEE. V shed 0 bases and J shed 2 bases, with 7 bases lying between them. The CDR3 has 14 residues. CDR3 nucleotide sequence: TGTGCCAGCAGCTTGGGGTATTCCACAGATACGCAGTATTTT. It is translated as CASSLGYSTDTQYF.

This chain links TRBV7-2 with TRBJ2-1; D uncertain. The CDR3 length is 15 residues. V gave up 2 bases and J gave up 3 bases, with 11 bases separating them. CDR1 SGHTA and CDR2 FQGNSA come from the germline V gene. The CDR3 nucleotides are TGTGCCAGCAGCTTAAGCTTTGCCGTCTACAATGAGCAGTTCTTC. As protein: CASSLSFAVYNEQFF.

J is TRBJ2-7 and V is TRBV18, with D possibly being TRBD2 (6 bases). The CDR3 is 16 residues long. CDR1 is KGHSH and CDR2 is LQKENI in the germline V gene. Trimming removed 5 bases at V and 3 bases at J, with 20 bases between. CDR3 residues: CASSAKEGPAYYEQYF. DNA of the CDR3: TGTGCCAGCTCAGCCAAGGAGGGACCTGCCTACTACGAGCAGTACTTC.

The chain carries TRBV14 and TRBJ2-1; 9 bases are a match to TRBD2. Germline V gives CDR1 SGHDN, CDR2 FVKESK. V was clipped by 2 bases and J by 7 bases; unmatched bases: 9. The CDR3 has 16 amino acids. This chain's CDR3 is CASSQRTSVVRNEQFF. For the CDR3, the DNA is TGTGCCAGCAGCCAACGGACTAGCGTGGTTAGGAATGAGCAGTTCTTC.

This chain links TRBV6-1 with TRBJ1-5; D gene uncertain. Trimming cost V 0 bases and J 2 bases, with 14 bases left between them. The CDR3 extends over 17 amino acids. Germline V lookup: CDR1 MNHNS, CDR2 SASEGT. The CDR3 DNA reads as TGTGCCAGCAGTGAAGCGGAGGTCCTATGGGGCAATCAGCCCCAGCATTTT. This gives the protein CASSEAEVLWGNQPQHF.

This clone was picked up a small number of times. The J gene is TRBJ2-1, the V gene TRBV4-2, with unresolved D. CDR1 is LGHNA, CDR2 YNFKEQ, per germline. V was clipped by 0 bases and J by 5 bases, with 11 bases between them. This CDR3 has 15 amino acids. CDR3 in amino acids: CASSQDADHNNEQFF. The CDR3 DNA reads TGTGCCAGCAGCCAAGACGCTGATCACAACAATGAGCAGTTCTTC.

The V call is TRBV29-1, the J call TRBJ2-7; 10 bases are shared with TRBD1. V lost 6 bases to trimming and J lost 3 bases; unmatched junction nucleotides: 8. Germline CDR1 reads SQVTM; CDR2 reads ANQGSEA. There are 14 residues in the CDR3. CDR3 region: CSVGAWDRGYEQYF. The CDR3, as DNA: TGCAGCGTAGGCGCTTGGGACAGGGGCTACGAGCAGTACTTC.

This clone was seen at least ten times. Other DNA sequences of this sample code for an identical CDR3. V usage is TRBV28 and J usage is TRBJ1-2; D gene ambiguous. V dropped 6 bases and J dropped 3 bases, with 5 bases sitting between them. The germline gives CDR1 MDHEN, CDR2 SYDVKM. CDR3 length: 11 residues. CDR3 protein: CASRLDYGYTF. CDR3 bases: TGTGCCAGCAGATTGGACTATGGCTACACCTTC.

This clone was counted only a few times. The chain couples TRBV11-2 to TRBJ1-3; D gene unclear. The V end lost 3 bases, the J end lost 2 bases, and 5 bases lay between the germline ends. Germline values: CDR1 SGHAT, CDR2 FQNNGV. CDR3 length equals 13 residues. This CDR3 reads CASSLTAGNTIYF. CDR3 nucleotide sequence: TGTGCCAGCAGCTTGACCGCTGGAAACACCATATATTTT.

CDR3 sequence (DNA): TGTGCCAGCCGCCGGGGAGTCTTGGGGCAGCCTGGGGCCAACGTCCTGACTTTC. Translation: CASRRGVLGQPGANVLTF. The chain joins TRBV7-2 to TRBJ2-6, with D perhaps given as TRBD1 or TRBD2 (5 bases each). The germline V and J ends were trimmed by 8 bases and 2 bases, with 22 bases remaining between them. The germline V gene encodes CDR1 SGHTA and CDR2 FQGNSA. The CDR3 has 18 amino acids.

The chain uses TRBV7-9 and TRBJ2-5; D is undetermined. The CDR3 spans 14 residues. The V gene lost 4 bases and the J gene lost 2 bases, with 11 bases spanning the gap. CDR1 and CDR2 from the germline V gene are SEHNR and FQNEAQ (reference sequence). The CDR3 sequence: CASSSLGIQETQYF. The CDR3 bases are TGTGCCAGCAGCTCCTTGGGGATACAAGAGACCCAGTACTTC.

There are a few counts of this clone. The chain couples TRBV6-5 to TRBJ2-1, with a possible D match to TRBD2 (5 bases). Germline values: CDR1 MNHEY, CDR2 SVGAGI. There are 13 residues in the CDR3. V lost 8 bases and J lost 10, with 18 bases in between. The CDR3 bases are TGTGCCAGCCGGGGAATTACAAAGGAAGAGCAGTTCTTC. Its translation: CASRGITKEEQFF.